This T cell receptor beta chain originates from a study of OX40 agonist ivuxolimab in advanced cancers. Background on the study: A partial response was reached by three patients: one with hepatocellular carcinoma and two with cutaneous melanoma. Overall study findings and caveats: People who partly responded at 0.1-3.0 mg/kg had some of the least clonal expansion seen. Dose levels from 0.1 to 3.0 mg/kg saw CD4+ and CD8+ blood T cells expand clonally by week 6.

No patient had autoimmune disease or received systemic immunosuppression. Only in-frame clones appear in the TCRdb table, and some are missing; sequencing was by immunoSEQ multiplex PCR. The table lists approximately 70,000 clones, roughly 80% of them singletons. In the case of this clone: Its antigen is still unknown.

The starting material was CD4+ or CD8+ T cells sorted from blood, obtained in a trial of the OX40 agonist ivuxolimab. This sequence was found in an adult with an advanced solid tumor such as melanoma, head and neck, liver or kidney cancer.

CDR3 in amino acids: CASWGASNQPQHF. The CDR3 bases are TGTGCCAGCTGGGGTGCTAGCAATCAGCCCCAGCATTTT. This rearrangement joins TRBV27 to TRBJ1-5; no clear D. Deletions cut 8 bases from V and 0 bases from J, with 8 bases between. The CDR3 contains 13 residues. Looked up from germline, CDR1 is MNHEY and CDR2 is SMNVEV (reference sequence).